One and the same sample provided the 10 T cell receptor beta chains below, sequenced in a study of blood T cell repertoires in COVID-19. The repertoire was sequenced with immunoSEQ multiplex PCR; TCRdb's copy has only in-frame clones and lacks some. This table holds a few hundred thousand clones, 70% to 90% found once. Sequencing was performed on PBMCs or T cells enriched from blood (not recorded which). The source is a woman between 50 and 59 years old who had recovered from COVID-19.

V and J are TRBV2 and TRBJ2-1; 10 positions agree with TRBD1. V lost 7 bases, J lost 9 bases, and 9 bases stayed unmatched. CDR3 length: 14 residues. Germline V CDR1 and CDR2: SNHLY, FYNNEI. The CDR3 DNA reads as TGTGCCAGCATGGGACAGGGGCCCTGGAGTGAGCAGTTCTTC. As protein: CASMGQGPWSEQFF.

V gene TRBV28 combines with J gene TRBJ2-2; 8 bases fit TRBD1. CDR1 and CDR2 (germline): MDHEN, SYDVKM. After removal of 8 bases from V and 5 bases from J, the junction contained 7 bases not matched to a gene. This CDR3 comprises 14 residues. The CDR3 DNA sequence: TGTGCCAGCCTCGGGACAGGAAGGACCGGGGAGCTGTTTTTT. This codes for CASLGTGRTGELFF.

The chain links TRBV4-1 to TRBJ1-2; 8 nucleotides agree with TRBD1. The ends lost 1 base at V and 5 bases at J; junction bases unmatched: 9. The CDR3 is 16 amino acids. Germline values: CDR1 MGHRA, CDR2 YSYEKL. CDR3 DNA sequence: TGCGCCAGCAGCCAAGGGACAGGGATAAATGGTTATGGCTACACCTTC. This encodes CASSQGTGINGYGYTF.

The chain joins TRBV7-9 to TRBJ1-1; the match to TRBD1 covers 7 bases. This CDR3 region has 15 residues. V lost 4 bases to trimming and J lost 1 base; unmatched junction nucleotides: 6. CDR1 is SEHNR, CDR2 FQNEAQ, per germline (reference sequence). The CDR3 loop reads CASSSDRVRNTEAFF. The CDR3 DNA is TGTGCCAGCAGCTCCGACAGGGTAAGGAACACTGAAGCTTTCTTT.

The chain links TRBV28 to TRBJ1-6, with 9 nucleotides matching TRBD1. V lost 6 bases, J lost 7 bases, and 7 bases stayed unmatched. CDR3 length: 15 amino acids. From germline, CDR1 is MDHEN and CDR2 SYDVKM. This CDR3 reads CASSQQGARNSPLHF. The CDR3 nucleotides read TGTGCCAGCAGCCAACAGGGGGCAAGGAATTCACCCCTCCACTTT.

The chain combines TRBV5-4 with TRBJ2-7; 9 bases agree with TRBD1. Germline V gives CDR1 SGHNT, CDR2 YYREEE (reference sequence). The CDR3 extends over 16 amino acids. The trim removed 3 bases at V and 4 bases at J, leaving 11 bases unmatched. This chain's CDR3 is CASSSLDRGFGYEQYF. CDR3 DNA: TGTGCCAGCAGCTCCTTGGACAGGGGCTTTGGATACGAGCAGTACTTC.

The chain carries TRBV7-9 and TRBJ1-2; D perhaps matches TRBD1 (6 bases). The CDR3 sequence is 15 residues long. Trimming stripped 7 bases from V and 2 bases from J, with 17 bases between. Germline CDR1 is SEHNR and CDR2 is FQNEAQ (reference sequence). CDR3 sequence reads: CASILQADRNYGYTF. Here the CDR3 DNA reads TGTGCCAGCATCCTACAGGCGGACAGAAACTATGGCTACACCTTC.

This chain links TRBV5-6 with TRBJ2-2, with a tentative D call TRBD1 (5 bases). Germline-derived CDR1 and CDR2 are SGHDT and YYEEEE. This CDR3 is 16 amino acids long. The germline V and J ends were trimmed by 1 base and 4 bases, with 14 bases remaining between them. The CDR3 nucleotides are TGTGCCAGCAGCTTGCAGCCAGGGCTTTTCACCGGGGAGCTGTTTTTT. It encodes CASSLQPGLFTGELFF.

This sequence joins TRBV20-1 and TRBJ2-7; unclear D gene. This CDR3 spans 10 amino acids. The V gene's germline CDR1 is DFQATT and CDR2 SNEGSKA (reference sequence). The ends were cut back, 1 base at V and 6 bases at J, with 4 bases in the middle. The CDR3 sequence is CSARGGEQYF. The CDR3 DNA follows: TGCAGTGCTAGAGGAGGCGAGCAGTACTTC.

This chain links TRBV11-1 with TRBJ2-7; TRBD1 aligns across 7 bases. CDR1 and CDR2 from the germline V gene are SGHAT and FQDESV (reference sequence). The junction had 5 bases not matched to a gene; V was cut back by 4 bases and J by 2 bases. The CDR3 is made up of 14 amino acids. The CDR3 protein is CASSSPGTAYEQYF. DNA for the CDR3: TGTGCCAGCAGCTCCCCCGGGACAGCCTACGAGCAGTACTTC. Supplemented by reference TRBV11-1 and TRBJ2-7, the full variable domain reads EAEVAQSPRYKITEKSQAVAFWCDPISGHATLYWYRQILGQGPELLVQFQDESVVDDSQLPKDRFSAERLKGVDSTLKIQPAELGDSAMYLCASSSPGTAYEQYFGPGTRLTVT.